This T cell receptor beta chain was identified during a study of Graves' ophthalmopathy and Graves' hyperthyroidism (dated by TCRdb to 2016 to 2019). Regarding the complete study: Peripheral blood was collected at initial diagnosis, prior to any treatment. The study used TCR beta repertoire signatures to distinguish Graves' ophthalmopathy from Graves' hyperthyroidism and to predict progression to ophthalmopathy. In total, approximately 130 blood samples were TCR-sequenced: around 42 ophthalmopathy, 80 or so hyperthyroidism and approximately 17 hyperthyroidism-to-ophthalmopathy patients. To explore V-J signatures that separate ophthalmopathy from hyperthyroidism, a discovery set of about 100 patients was enrolled, consisting of more than 40 with ophthalmopathy and roughly 57 with stable hyperthyroidism. An independent validation cohort was composed of fewer than 20 hyperthyroidism patients and more than 15 patients who later progressed from hyperthyroidism to ophthalmopathy. T-cell repertoires of thyroid tissue and blood were compared in more than five hyperthyroidism patients. Following sampling, methimazole starting at 30 mg daily was administered to hyperthyroidism patients, and high-dose intravenous methylprednisolone was administered to ophthalmopathy patients. The 100 discovery patients were randomly split 7:3 into training and test sets.

V gives up 3 bases and J gives up 4 bases, and the segment between their germline ends measures 6 bases. Measured from the cysteine to the phenylalanine, the CDR3 is 12 residues long. Only the CDR3 portion is preserved as DNA: 36 bases, with reading frame beginning at the first base. Hyperthyroidism was considered stable if no progression to ophthalmopathy occurred within 18 months of follow-up. The hyperthyroidism patients were 18 to 65 years old and newly diagnosed, with a disease duration of less than 2 months. Patients with other autoimmune diseases, uncontrolled infections, pregnancy or lactation were excluded. Diagnosis relied on clinical symptoms, serum thyroxine, TRAb, thyroid ultrasound and orbital computed tomography. Ficoll-Paque density gradient centrifugation was used to isolate PBMCs from about 9.4 ml of fresh peripheral blood. Total RNA was extracted using Trizol reagent, and RNA quality was checked on an Agilent 2100 Bioanalyzer.

For repertoire sequencing, TCR beta CDR3 regions were amplified from RNA transcripts. The first round of RT-PCR was done with HTBI primers and the Qiagen OneStep RT-PCR kit, and was followed by a second round of multiplex PCR, then size selection and purification. Sequencing of the libraries was carried out on an Illumina HiSeq2000 in paired-end mode with 100 bp reads. Concerning the study's data processing: SOAPnuke was used to process the reads, throwing out any read that had adapters, had uncalled bases, had a mean Phred below 15, or lacked an exact constant-primer or identifier match. COPE v1.2.5 was used to merge high-quality paired reads. Each unique nucleotide sequence was treated as a clonotype, and MiTCR v1.1 was used to align the clonotypes to the IMGT TRB V, D and J references. The analysis was limited to V-J combinations with a frequency above 0.0001, which together covered roughly 99% of the repertoires. A TCR clonal expansion and chaos score per V-J combination was defined as the ratio of F50 clonal expansion to chaos observed in the TCRdist matrix. Features were reduced by Welch's t-statistics and random forest to around 13 V-J combinations, which fed a naive Bayes classifier. The similarity between thyroid and blood repertoires was quantified using the Morisita-Horn index. TCRdb redid the processing of the public reads, applying fastp at Q25 and MiXCR, and retained in-frame beta chains. Rows with a matching CDR3 protein are joined into one entry that keeps the most common DNA and genes. In this record, the V and J calls reflect TCRdb's handling and not the investigators' own analysis. The sample table lists about 620,000 distinct CDR3 sequences, 20% to 25% of them with a count of one. Together, the top ten hold roughly 6.9% of the sample.

This clonotype was counted ten times or more. Its recognized antigen is unknown. The sample holds no much larger clone one base away, and base qualities are not on file. Overall results and qualifications from the work: Most of the expanded thyroid clonotypes with a frequency above 0.001 were also detected in blood, and it was suggested that the thyroid immune response may be reflected by blood repertoires. Sample size was not predetermined statistically, and investigators were not blinded to group allocation. In validation, the model predicted ophthalmopathy progression with over 60% sensitivity and approximately 72% specificity; roughly 12 predicted patients were CT-confirmed with GO in a median of about 6.1 months. The 13-signature model separated ophthalmopathy from stable hyperthyroidism with 85% to 90% sensitivity and 81.08% specificity in cross-validation, and 80%/75% in the test set.

This receptor was identified in a woman under 30 with stable Graves' hyperthyroidism. Some clones in this sample may be carry-over from other donors' samples. Donor details come from another sample of the same person, matched by shared clones. Sequencing was done on a sample of peripheral blood. This sequence uses TRBV12-3 or TRBV12-4 and TRBJ1-1; the D gene assignment is ambiguous. The CDR3 region reads CASSFIVTEAFF. At the DNA level, the sequence is TGTGCCAGCAGTTTTATTGTCACTGAAGCTTTCTTT.